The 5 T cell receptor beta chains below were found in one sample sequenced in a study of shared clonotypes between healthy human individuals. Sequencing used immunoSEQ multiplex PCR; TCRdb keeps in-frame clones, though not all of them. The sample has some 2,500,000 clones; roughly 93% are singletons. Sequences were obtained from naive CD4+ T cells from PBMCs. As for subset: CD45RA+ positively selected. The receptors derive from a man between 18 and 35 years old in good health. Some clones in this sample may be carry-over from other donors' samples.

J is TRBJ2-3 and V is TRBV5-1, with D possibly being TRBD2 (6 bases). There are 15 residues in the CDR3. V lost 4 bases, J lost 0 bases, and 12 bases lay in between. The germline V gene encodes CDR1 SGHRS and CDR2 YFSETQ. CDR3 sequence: CASSTGAGSTDTQYF. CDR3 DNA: TGCGCCAGCAGCACCGGCGCGGGGAGCACAGATACGCAGTATTTT.

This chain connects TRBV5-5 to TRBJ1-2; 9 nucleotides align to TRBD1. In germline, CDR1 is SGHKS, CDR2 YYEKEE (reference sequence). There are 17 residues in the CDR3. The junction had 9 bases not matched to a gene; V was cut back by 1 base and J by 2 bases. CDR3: CASSLIPNGQGNYGYTF. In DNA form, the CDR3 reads TGTGCCAGCAGCTTGATACCTAACGGACAGGGGAACTATGGCTACACCTTC.

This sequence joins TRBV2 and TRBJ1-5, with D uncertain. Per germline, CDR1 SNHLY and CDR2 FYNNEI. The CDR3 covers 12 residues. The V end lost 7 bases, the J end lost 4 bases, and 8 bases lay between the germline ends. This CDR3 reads CASIGRNQPQHF. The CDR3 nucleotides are TGTGCCAGCATTGGCAGAAATCAGCCCCAGCATTTT.

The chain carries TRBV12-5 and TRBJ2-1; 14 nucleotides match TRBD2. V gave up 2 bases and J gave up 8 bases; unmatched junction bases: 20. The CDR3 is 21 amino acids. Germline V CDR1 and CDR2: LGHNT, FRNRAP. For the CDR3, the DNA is TGTGCTAGTGGTTTGTACCGGGACAGGAGCCCGGGACTAGCGGGAGCCCATGAGCAGTTCTTC. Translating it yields CASGLYRDRSPGLAGAHEQFF.

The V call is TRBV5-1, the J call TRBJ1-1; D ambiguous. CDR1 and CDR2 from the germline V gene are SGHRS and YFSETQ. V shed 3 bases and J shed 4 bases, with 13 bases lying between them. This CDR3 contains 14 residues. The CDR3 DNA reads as TGCGCCAGCAGCTCGTTCTGGGCGAGCACTGAAGCTTTCTTT. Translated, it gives CASSSFWASTEAFF.